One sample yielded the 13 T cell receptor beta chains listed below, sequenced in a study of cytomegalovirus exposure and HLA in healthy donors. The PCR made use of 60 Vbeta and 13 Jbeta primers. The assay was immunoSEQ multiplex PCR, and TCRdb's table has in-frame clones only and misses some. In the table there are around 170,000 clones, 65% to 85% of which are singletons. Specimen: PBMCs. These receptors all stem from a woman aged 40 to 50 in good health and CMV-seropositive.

The CDR3 here is CASSEGTGTGDSPLHF. In nucleotides, the CDR3 is TGCGCCAGCAGTGAGGGGACCGGGACAGGGGATTCACCCCTCCACTTT. The V and J genes are TRBV10-2 and TRBJ1-6, with 10 positions matching TRBD1. The CDR3 sequence is 16 residues long. Germline V gene data show CDR1 as WSHSY and CDR2 as SAAADI. The V and J ends lost 2 bases and 8 bases, in that order; junction bases with no gene match: 6.

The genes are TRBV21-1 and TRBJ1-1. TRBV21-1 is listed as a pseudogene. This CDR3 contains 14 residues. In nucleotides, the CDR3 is TGTGCCAGCAGCAAATCTCGGGTTTACACTGAAGCTTTCTTT. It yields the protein CASSKSRVYTEAFF.

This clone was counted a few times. The CDR3: CASSQGWQEVYGYTF. DNA for the CDR3: TGCGCCAGCAGCCAAGGTTGGCAAGAAGTCTATGGCTACACCTTC. The chain combines TRBV4-1 with TRBJ1-2; D gene unclear. The CDR3 runs 15 residues. Germline loops: CDR1 MGHRA, CDR2 YSYEKL. With 1 base removed from V and 4 bases from J, the gap between germline ends came to 13 bases.

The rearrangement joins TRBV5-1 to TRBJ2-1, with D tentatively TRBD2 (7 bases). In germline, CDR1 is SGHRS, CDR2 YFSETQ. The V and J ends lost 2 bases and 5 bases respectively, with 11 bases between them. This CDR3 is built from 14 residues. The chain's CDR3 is CASSFGGGNNEQFF. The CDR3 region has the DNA TGCGCCAGCAGCTTCGGCGGGGGCAACAATGAGCAGTTCTTC.

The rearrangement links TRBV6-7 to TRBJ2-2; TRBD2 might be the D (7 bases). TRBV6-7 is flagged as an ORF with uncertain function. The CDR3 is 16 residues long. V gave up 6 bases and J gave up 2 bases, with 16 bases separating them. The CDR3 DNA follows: TGTGCCAGCAGCCGACAGGCGGGGGCCAACACCGGGGAGCTGTTTTTT. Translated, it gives CASSRQAGANTGELFF.

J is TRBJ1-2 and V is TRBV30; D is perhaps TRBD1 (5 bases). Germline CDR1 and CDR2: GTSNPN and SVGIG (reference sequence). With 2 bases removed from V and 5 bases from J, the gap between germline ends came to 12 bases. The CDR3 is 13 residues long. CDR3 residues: CAWSTGLKYGYTF. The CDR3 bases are TGTGCCTGGAGTACGGGACTGAAGTATGGCTACACCTTC.

CDR3 sequence (DNA): TGTGCCAGCAGCGAGCGGGAGGGTTGGTCGCAGGGCTACACCTTC. This translates into CASSEREGWSQGYTF. V gene TRBV7-6 combines with J gene TRBJ1-2; D remains ambiguous. Between the trimmed V and J ends, which lost 5 bases and 8 bases, there was a span of 21 bases. The CDR3 sequence is 15 residues long. Germline V lookup: CDR1 SGHVS, CDR2 FNYEAQ.

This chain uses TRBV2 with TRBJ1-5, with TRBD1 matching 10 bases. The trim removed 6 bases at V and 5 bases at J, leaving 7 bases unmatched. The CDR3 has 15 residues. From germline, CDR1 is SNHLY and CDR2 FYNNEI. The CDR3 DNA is TGTGCCAGCAGGGTTGACAGGGGGCTCCATCAGCCCCAGCATTTT. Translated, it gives CASRVDRGLHQPQHF.

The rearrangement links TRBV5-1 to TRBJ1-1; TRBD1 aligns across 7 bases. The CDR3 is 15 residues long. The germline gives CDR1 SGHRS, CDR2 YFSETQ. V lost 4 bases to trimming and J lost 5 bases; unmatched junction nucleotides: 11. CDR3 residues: CASSPRQGEGTEAFF. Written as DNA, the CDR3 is TGCGCCAGCAGCCCCCGACAGGGTGAGGGTACTGAAGCTTTCTTT.

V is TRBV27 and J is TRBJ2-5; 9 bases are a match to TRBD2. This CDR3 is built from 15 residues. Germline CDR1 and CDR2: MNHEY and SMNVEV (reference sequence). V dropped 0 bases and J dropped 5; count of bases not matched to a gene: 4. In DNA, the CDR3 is TGTGCCAGCAGTTTATCGGCGCGGGGGGGTGAGACCCAGTACTTC. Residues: CASSLSARGGETQYF.

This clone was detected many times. The CDR3 bases are TGTGCCAGCAGTGAGACAGCCCATAGGGCCAACGTCCTGACTTTC. As protein: CASSETAHRANVLTF. The gene calls are TRBV2 and TRBJ2-6; TRBD1 might be the D (5 bases). Germline lookup yields CDR1 SNHLY and CDR2 FYNNEI. The V gene lost 3 bases and the J gene lost 5 bases, with 11 bases spanning the gap. There are 15 residues in the CDR3.

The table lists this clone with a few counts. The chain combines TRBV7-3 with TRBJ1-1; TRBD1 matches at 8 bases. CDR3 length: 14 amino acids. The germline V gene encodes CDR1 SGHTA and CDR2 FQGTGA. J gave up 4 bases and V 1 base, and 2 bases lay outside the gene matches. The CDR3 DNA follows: TGTGCCAGCAGCTTAAACAGGGGGGGCACTGAAGCTTTCTTT. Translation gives CASSLNRGGTEAFF.

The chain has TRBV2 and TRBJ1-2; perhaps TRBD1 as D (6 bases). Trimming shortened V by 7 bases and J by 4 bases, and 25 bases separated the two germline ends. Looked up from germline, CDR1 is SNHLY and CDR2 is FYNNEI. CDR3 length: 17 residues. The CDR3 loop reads CASTPNPGGGALYGYTF. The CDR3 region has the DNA TGTGCCAGCACCCCGAACCCGGGGGGGGGCGCCCTCTATGGCTACACCTTC.